This T cell receptor beta chain stems from a study of T cell repertoires in aging, cancer and after chemotherapy. Multiplex touch-down PCR with TRB-A/B primers amplified rearranged V-D-J TRB sequences. TCRdb redid the calling of the multiplex PCR reads with MiXCR, one entry per CDR3 protein. The sample gives 8,100 or so distinct CDR3 sequences, around 32% of which show up once; roughly 3.3% is in the top ten. The template was genomic DNA from peripheral blood, not RNA. Study conclusions and caveats: Age-matched healthy donors had significantly more diverse, less clonal blood TCR repertoires than untreated cancer patients. In cancer patients, declining TCR diversity with age involved lost richness and lost evenness.

In the case of this clonotype: What it binds is not known.

Germline CDR1 reads GTSNPN; CDR2 reads SVGIG (reference sequence). This CDR3 spans 13 amino acids. The V end was cut by 1 base, the J end by 3 bases, with 9 bases between. Material for sequencing was blood. The clonotype was recovered from a human donor in good health. V usage is TRBV30 and J usage is TRBJ1-1; weak D call: TRBD1 (5 bases). In DNA form, the CDR3 reads TGTGCCTGGAGTGAGGGGTCGTACACTGAAGCTTTCTTT. Protein product: CAWSEGSYTEAFF.